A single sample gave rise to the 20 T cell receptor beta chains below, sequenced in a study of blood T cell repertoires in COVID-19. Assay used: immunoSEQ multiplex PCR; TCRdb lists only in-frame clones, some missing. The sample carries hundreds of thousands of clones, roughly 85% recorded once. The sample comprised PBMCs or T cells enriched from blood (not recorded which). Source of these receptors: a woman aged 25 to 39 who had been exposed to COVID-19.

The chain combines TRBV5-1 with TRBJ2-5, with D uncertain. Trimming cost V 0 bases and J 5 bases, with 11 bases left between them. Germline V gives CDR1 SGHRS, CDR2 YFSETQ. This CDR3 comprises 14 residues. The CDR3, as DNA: TGCGCCAGCAGCTTGGTAGCTTCTCGGGAGACCCAGTACTTC. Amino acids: CASSLVASRETQYF.

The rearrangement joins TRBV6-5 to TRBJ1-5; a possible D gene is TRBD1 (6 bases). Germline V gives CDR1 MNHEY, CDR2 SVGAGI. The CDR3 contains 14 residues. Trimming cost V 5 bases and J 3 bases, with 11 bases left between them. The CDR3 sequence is CASSLTGDNQPQHF. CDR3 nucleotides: TGTGCCAGCAGTCTGACAGGTGACAATCAGCCCCAGCATTTT.

The CDR3 loop reads CASSLVLAGASEQFF. The CDR3 bases are TGTGCCAGCAGCTTAGTCCTAGCGGGAGCGAGTGAGCAGTTCTTC. The gene calls are TRBV11-3 and TRBJ2-1; 10 bases match TRBD2. Germline loops: CDR1 SGHNT, CDR2 YENEEA. This CDR3 has 15 residues. Trimming took 1 base from V and 9 from J; bases not matched to a gene: 6.

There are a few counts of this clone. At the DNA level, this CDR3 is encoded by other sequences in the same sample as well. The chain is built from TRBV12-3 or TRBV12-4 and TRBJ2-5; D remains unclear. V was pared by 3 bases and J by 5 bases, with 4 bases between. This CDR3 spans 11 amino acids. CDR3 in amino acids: CASSFGETQYF. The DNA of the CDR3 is TGTGCCAGCAGTTTCGGGGAGACCCAGTACTTC.

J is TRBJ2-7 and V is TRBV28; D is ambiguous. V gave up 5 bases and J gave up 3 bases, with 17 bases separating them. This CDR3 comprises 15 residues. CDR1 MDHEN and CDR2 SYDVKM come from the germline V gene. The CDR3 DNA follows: TGTGCCAGCAGTCCCGGAGCAGTGCCGAGCTACGAGCAGTACTTC. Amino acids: CASSPGAVPSYEQYF.

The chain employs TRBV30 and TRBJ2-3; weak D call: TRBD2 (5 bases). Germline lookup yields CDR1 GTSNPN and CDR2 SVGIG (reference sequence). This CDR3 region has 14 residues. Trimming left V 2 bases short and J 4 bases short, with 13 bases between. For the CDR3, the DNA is TGTGCCTGGAGTATGGGCGGGCGGCCAGATACGCAGTATTTT. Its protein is CAWSMGGRPDTQYF.

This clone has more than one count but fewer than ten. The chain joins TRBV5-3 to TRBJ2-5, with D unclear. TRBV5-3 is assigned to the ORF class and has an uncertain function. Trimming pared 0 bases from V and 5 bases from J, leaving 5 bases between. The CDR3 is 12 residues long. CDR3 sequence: CARSLGSETQYF. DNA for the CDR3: TGTGCCAGAAGCTTGGGCAGTGAGACCCAGTACTTC.

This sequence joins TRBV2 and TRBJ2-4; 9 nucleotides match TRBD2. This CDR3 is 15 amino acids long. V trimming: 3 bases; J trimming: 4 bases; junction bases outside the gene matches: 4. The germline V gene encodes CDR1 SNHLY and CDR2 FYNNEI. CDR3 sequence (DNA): TGTGCCAGCAGTGACCCGACTAGCGGTAAAAACATTCAGTACTTC. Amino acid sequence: CASSDPTSGKNIQYF.

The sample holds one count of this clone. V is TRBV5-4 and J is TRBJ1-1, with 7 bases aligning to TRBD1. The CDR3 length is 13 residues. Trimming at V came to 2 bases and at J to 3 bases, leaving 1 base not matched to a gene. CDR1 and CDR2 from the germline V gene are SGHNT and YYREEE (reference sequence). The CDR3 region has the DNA TGTGCCAGCAGCTTTGACAGGGACACTGAAGCTTTCTTT. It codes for CASSFDRDTEAFF.

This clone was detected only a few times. The CDR3 region has the DNA TGTGCCAGCAGCCAAGTTACTAGCGGAGCCTACGAGCAGTACTTC. As protein: CASSQVTSGAYEQYF. The chain is built from TRBV3-1 (or the pseudogene TRBV3-2) and TRBJ2-7, with 8 positions matching TRBD2. The J segment lost 2 bases and the V segment lost 1 base, leaving 4 bases of the junction unmatched. Germline CDR1 and CDR2: LGHDT and YNNKEL (reference sequence). The CDR3 is 15 amino acids.

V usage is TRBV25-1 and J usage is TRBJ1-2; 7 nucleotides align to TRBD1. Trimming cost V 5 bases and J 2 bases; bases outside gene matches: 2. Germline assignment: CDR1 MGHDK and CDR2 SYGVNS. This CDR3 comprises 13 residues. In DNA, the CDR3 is TGTGCCAGCAGTCAGACAGGGAACTATGGCTACACCTTC. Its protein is CASSQTGNYGYTF.

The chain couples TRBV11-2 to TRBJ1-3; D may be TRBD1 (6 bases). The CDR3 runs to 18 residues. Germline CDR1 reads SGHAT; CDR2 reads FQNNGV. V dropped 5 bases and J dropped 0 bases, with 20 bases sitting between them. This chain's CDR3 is CASSHTTGPRGSGNTIYF. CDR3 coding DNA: TGTGCCAGCAGCCACACGACAGGCCCGAGAGGCTCTGGAAACACCATATATTTT.

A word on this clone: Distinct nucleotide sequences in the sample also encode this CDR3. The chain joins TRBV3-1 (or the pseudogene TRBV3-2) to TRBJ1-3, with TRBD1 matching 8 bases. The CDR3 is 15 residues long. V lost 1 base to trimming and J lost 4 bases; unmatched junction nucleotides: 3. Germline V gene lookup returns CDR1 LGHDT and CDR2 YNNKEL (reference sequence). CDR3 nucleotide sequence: TGTGCCAGCAGCCAAGTAACAGGGGGAGGAAACACCATATATTTT. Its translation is CASSQVTGGGNTIYF.

DNA of the CDR3: TGTGCCATTCAACAGGGGGTTAACTATGGCTACACCTTC. It translates to CAIQQGVNYGYTF. The rearrangement uses TRBV10-3 and TRBJ1-2, with 8 bases aligning to TRBD1. The junction had 4 bases not matched to a gene; V was cut back by 9 bases and J by 1 base. CDR1 and CDR2 from the germline V gene are ENHRY and SYGVKD. The CDR3 sequence is 13 residues long.

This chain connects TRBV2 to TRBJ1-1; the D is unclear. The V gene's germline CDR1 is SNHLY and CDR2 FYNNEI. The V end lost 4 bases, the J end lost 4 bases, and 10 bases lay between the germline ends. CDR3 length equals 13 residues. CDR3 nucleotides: TGTGCCAGCAGTGTGATTAGGAGCACTGAAGCTTTCTTT. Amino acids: CASSVIRSTEAFF.

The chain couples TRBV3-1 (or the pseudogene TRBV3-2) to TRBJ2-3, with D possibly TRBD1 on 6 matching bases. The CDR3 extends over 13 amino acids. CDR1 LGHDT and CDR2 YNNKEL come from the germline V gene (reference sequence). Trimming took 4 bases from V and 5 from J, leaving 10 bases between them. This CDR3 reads CASSLGHRDTQYF. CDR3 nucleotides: TGTGCCAGCAGCCTGGGACACAGAGATACGCAGTATTTT.

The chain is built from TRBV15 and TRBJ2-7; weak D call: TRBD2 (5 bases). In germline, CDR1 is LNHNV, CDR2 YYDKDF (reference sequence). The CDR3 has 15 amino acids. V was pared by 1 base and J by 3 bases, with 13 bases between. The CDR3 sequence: CATSRGSGPNYEQYF. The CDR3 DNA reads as TGTGCCACCAGCAGAGGAAGCGGCCCTAACTACGAGCAGTACTTC.

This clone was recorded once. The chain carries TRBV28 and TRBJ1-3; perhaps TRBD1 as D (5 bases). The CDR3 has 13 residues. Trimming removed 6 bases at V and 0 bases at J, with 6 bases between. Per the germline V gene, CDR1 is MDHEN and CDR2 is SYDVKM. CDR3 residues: CASRDISGNTIYF. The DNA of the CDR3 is TGTGCCAGCAGGGACATCTCTGGAAACACCATATATTTT.

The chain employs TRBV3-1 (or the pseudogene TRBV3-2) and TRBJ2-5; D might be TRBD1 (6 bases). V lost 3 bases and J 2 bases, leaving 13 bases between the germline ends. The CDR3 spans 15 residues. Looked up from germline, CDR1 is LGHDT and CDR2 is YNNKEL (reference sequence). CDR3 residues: CASSQQQGSQETQYF. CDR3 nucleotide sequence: TGTGCCAGCAGCCAGCAACAGGGATCACAAGAGACCCAGTACTTC.

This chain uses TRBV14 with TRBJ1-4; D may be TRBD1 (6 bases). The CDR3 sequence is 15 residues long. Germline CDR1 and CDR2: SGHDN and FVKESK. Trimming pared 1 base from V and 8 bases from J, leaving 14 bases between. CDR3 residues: CASSQGGTGHEKLFF. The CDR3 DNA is TGTGCCAGCAGCCAAGGAGGAACAGGGCACGAAAAACTGTTTTTT.